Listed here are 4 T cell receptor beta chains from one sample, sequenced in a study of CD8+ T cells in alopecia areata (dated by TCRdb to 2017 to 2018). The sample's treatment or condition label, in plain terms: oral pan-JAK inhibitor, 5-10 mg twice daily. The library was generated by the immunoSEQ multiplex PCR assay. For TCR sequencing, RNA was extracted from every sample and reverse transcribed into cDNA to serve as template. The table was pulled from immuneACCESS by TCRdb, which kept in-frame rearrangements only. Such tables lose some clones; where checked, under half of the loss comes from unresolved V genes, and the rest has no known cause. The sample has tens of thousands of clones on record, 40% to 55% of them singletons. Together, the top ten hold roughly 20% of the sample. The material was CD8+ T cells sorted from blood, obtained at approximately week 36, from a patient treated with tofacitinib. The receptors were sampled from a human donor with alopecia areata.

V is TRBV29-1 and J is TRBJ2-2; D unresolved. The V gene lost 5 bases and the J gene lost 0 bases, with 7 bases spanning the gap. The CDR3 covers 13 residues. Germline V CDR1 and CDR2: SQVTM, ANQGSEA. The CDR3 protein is CSVSRTNTGELFF. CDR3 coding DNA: TGCAGCGTTTCTAGGACGAACACCGGGGAGCTGTTTTTT.

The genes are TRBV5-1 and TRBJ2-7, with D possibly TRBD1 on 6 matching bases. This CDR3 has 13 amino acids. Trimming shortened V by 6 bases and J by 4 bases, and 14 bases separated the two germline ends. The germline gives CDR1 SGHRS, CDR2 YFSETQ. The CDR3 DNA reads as TGCGCCAGCAAGGAGGCAGGGGAGTACGAGCAGTACTTC. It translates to CASKEAGEYEQYF.

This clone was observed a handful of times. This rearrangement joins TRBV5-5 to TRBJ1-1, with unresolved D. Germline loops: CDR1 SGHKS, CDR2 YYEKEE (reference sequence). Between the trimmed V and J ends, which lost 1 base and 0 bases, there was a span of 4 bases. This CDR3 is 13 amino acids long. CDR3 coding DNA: TGTGCCAGCAGCTTGACAGTGAACACTGAAGCTTTCTTT. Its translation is CASSLTVNTEAFF.

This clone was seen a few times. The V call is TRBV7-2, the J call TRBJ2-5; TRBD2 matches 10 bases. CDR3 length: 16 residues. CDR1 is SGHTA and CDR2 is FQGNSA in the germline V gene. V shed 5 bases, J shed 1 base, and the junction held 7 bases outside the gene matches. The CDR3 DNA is TGTGCCAGCAGCCGTGGACTAGCGGACCTCCAAGAGACCCAGTACTTC. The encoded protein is CASSRGLADLQETQYF.